A single sample is the source of the 23 T cell receptor beta chains below, sequenced in a study of control samples from healthy donors and cancer patients. The protocol was immunoSEQ multiplex PCR, while the TCRdb copy is restricted to in-frame clones and leaves out a portion. The sample has 100,000 to 150,000 clones, about 95% seen once. Sample: blood. These receptors were taken from a man aged 25-40 years in good health.

V and J are TRBV14 and TRBJ2-5; D may match TRBD1 or TRBD2 (7 bases each). Germline values: CDR1 SGHDN, CDR2 FVKESK. The V end lost 1 base, the J end lost 4 bases, and 19 bases lay between the germline ends. CDR3 length: 17 residues. The CDR3 coding sequence is TGTGCCAGCAGCCAAGCCCTCGGACGCAGGGGGGGAGAGACCCAGTACTTC. Residues: CASSQALGRRGGETQYF.

This chain connects TRBV4-2 to TRBJ1-4, with a tentative D call TRBD1 (6 bases). Trimming shortened V by 0 bases and J by 4 bases, and 12 bases separated the two germline ends. Germline loops: CDR1 LGHNA, CDR2 YNFKEQ. The CDR3 contains 16 residues. CDR3 region: CASSQEWGRDNEKLFF. CDR3 coding DNA: TGTGCCAGCAGCCAAGAATGGGGGCGAGATAATGAAAAACTGTTTTTT.

In its sample, this clone was seen once. V and J are TRBV5-4 and TRBJ2-3; the match to TRBD2 covers 13 bases. After removal of 2 bases from V and 4 bases from J, the junction contained 1 base not matched to a gene. CDR3 length equals 15 residues. Germline lookup yields CDR1 SGHNT and CDR2 YYREEE (reference sequence). CDR3 nucleotide sequence: TGTGCCAGCAGCTTTACTAGCGGGGGGGCAGATACGCAGTATTTT. Encoded protein: CASSFTSGGADTQYF.

The V call is TRBV5-4, the J call TRBJ2-1; a possible D gene is TRBD2 (6 bases). Germline CDR1 reads SGHNT; CDR2 reads YYREEE (reference sequence). This CDR3 has 13 residues. V was cut by 4 bases and J by 8 bases, with 13 bases left in between. CDR3 residues: CASSIWPGDEQFF. Written as DNA, the CDR3 is TGTGCCAGCAGCATTTGGCCGGGGGATGAGCAGTTCTTC. Filled out from reference TRBV5-4 and TRBJ2-1, the complete variable domain reads ETGVTQSPTHLIKTRGQQVTLRCSSQSGHNTVSWYQQALGQGPQFIFQYYREEENGRGNFPPRFSGLQFPNYSSELNVNALELDDSALYLCASSIWPGDEQFFGPGTRLTVL.

This rearrangement joins TRBV27 to TRBJ2-7; 7 bases match TRBD1. Germline V lookup: CDR1 MNHEY, CDR2 SMNVEV (reference sequence). The trim removed 6 bases at V and 2 bases at J, leaving 10 bases unmatched. The CDR3 has 15 residues. The CDR3 loop reads CASSSTGALPYEQYF. Here the CDR3 DNA reads TGTGCCAGCAGCTCTACAGGGGCGTTGCCCTACGAGCAGTACTTC.

V is TRBV7-9 and J is TRBJ2-1; 8 positions match TRBD2. Germline-derived CDR1 and CDR2 are SEHNR and FQNEAQ (reference sequence). The V gene end was trimmed by 7 bases and the J gene end by 1 base; junction bases not matched to a gene: 6. This CDR3 has 15 residues. For the CDR3, the DNA is TGTGCCAGCACCCCAACGGGGGGGTCCTACAATGAGCAGTTCTTC. Amino acids: CASTPTGGSYNEQFF. Variable domain in full (rest from reference TRBV7-9 and TRBJ2-1): DTGVSQNPRHKITKRGQNVTFRCDPISEHNRLYWYRQTLGQGPEFLTYFQNEAQLEKSRLLSDRFSAERPKGSFSTLEIQRTEQGDSAMYLCASTPTGGSYNEQFFGPGTRLTVL.

V usage is TRBV11-2 and J usage is TRBJ1-1; tentative D call: TRBD1 (5 bases). V gave up 4 bases and J gave up 3 bases, with 9 bases separating them. Germline values: CDR1 SGHAT, CDR2 FQNNGV. The CDR3 runs to 13 residues. The CDR3 sequence is CASSSGAYTEAFF. CDR3 sequence (DNA): TGTGCCAGCAGCTCCGGGGCGTACACTGAAGCTTTCTTT.

The chain joins TRBV19 to TRBJ1-1; 8 nucleotides align to TRBD1. This CDR3 is built from 14 residues. The V gene's germline CDR1 is LNHDA and CDR2 SQIVND (reference sequence). The trim removed 5 bases at V and 6 bases at J, leaving 8 bases unmatched. The CDR3 is CASSPRTGRPEAFF. The CDR3 coding sequence is TGTGCCAGTAGTCCTAGGACAGGGAGGCCTGAAGCTTTCTTT. Variable domain in full (rest from reference TRBV19 and TRBJ1-1): DGGITQSPKYLFRKEGQNVTLSCEQNLNHDAMYWYRQDPGQGLRLIYYSQIVNDFQKGDIAEGYSVSREKKESFPLTVTSAQKNPTAFYLCASSPRTGRPEAFFGQGTRLTVV.

V gene TRBV7-9 combines with J gene TRBJ1-1; unclear D gene. Trimming pared 5 bases from V and 0 bases from J, leaving 10 bases between. The CDR3 covers 14 residues. Germline CDR1 reads SEHNR; CDR2 reads FQNEAQ (reference sequence). The CDR3 nucleotides read TGTGCCAGCAGCCACCGGACGCTGAACACTGAAGCTTTCTTT. Protein: CASSHRTLNTEAFF.

The V gene is TRBV25-1, the J gene TRBJ2-5; D is uncertain. Germline CDR1 reads MGHDK; CDR2 reads SYGVNS. V lost 7 bases to trimming and J lost 2 bases, with 14 bases between them. The CDR3 totals 14 residues. CDR3 nucleotide sequence: TGTGCCAGCACCCCACCGGGCAGGCAAGAGACCCAGTACTTC. It specifies CASTPPGRQETQYF.

The rearrangement joins TRBV5-1 to TRBJ1-1, with no clear D. The CDR3 extends over 14 amino acids. Germline lookup yields CDR1 SGHRS and CDR2 YFSETQ. V was trimmed by 2 bases and J by 1 base, leaving 9 bases between them. CDR3 sequence reads: CASSLPAWNTEAFF. CDR3 nucleotides: TGCGCCAGCAGCTTACCAGCATGGAACACTGAAGCTTTCTTT.

V and J are TRBV6-4 and TRBJ1-5, with D possibly matching TRBD1 (5 bases). The germline V gene encodes CDR1 MRHNA and CDR2 SNTAGT. The CDR3 is 14 residues long. Trimming took 2 bases from V and 2 from J, leaving 7 bases between them. The chain's CDR3 is CASSDGGGNQPQHF. Here the CDR3 DNA reads TGTGCCAGCAGTGACGGAGGGGGCAATCAGCCCCAGCATTTT.

The chain has TRBV5-1 and TRBJ1-6; perhaps TRBD1 as D (6 bases). Germline CDR1 SGHRS, CDR2 YFSETQ. Trimming took off 1 base at V and 8 bases at J, with 10 bases between the two ends. The CDR3 sequence is 14 residues long. For the CDR3, the DNA is TGCGCCAGCAGCTTGACAGGGAGAGATTCACCCCTCCACTTT. This gives the protein CASSLTGRDSPLHF.

This sequence joins TRBV6-2 or TRBV6-3 and TRBJ2-3; either TRBD1 or TRBD2 may supply D (6 bases each). V was pared by 4 bases and J by 2 bases, with 10 bases between. Per germline, CDR1 MNHEY and CDR2 SVGEGT. This CDR3 has 14 amino acids. The CDR3 sequence is CASSSRDTTDTQYF. In DNA, the CDR3 is TGTGCCAGCAGTTCGCGGGACACCACAGATACGCAGTATTTT.

The gene calls are TRBV2 and TRBJ1-6, with D perhaps TRBD1 (6 bases). The CDR3 totals 15 residues. The germline gives CDR1 SNHLY, CDR2 FYNNEI. V lost 7 bases, J lost 7 bases, and 17 bases lay in between. The CDR3 is CASTRQALSNSPLHF. DNA for the CDR3: TGTGCCAGCACTAGACAGGCACTGTCGAATTCACCCCTCCACTTT.

V and J are TRBV9 and TRBJ2-1; possible D gene TRBD2, 7 bases. Germline lookup yields CDR1 SGDLS and CDR2 YYNGEE. V was pared by 0 bases and J by 3 bases, with 16 bases between. The CDR3 is made up of 17 amino acids. This chain's CDR3 is CASSVAGGQTYYNEQFF. The CDR3 DNA is TGTGCCAGCAGCGTAGCGGGGGGCCAAACGTACTACAATGAGCAGTTCTTC.

The V gene is TRBV4-3, the J gene TRBJ1-1, with TRBD1 matching 10 bases. Trimming cost V 0 bases and J 0 bases; bases outside gene matches: 7. Germline CDR1 LGHNA, CDR2 YSLEER. The CDR3 is made up of 18 amino acids. DNA of the CDR3: TGCGCCAGCAGCCAAGAGGGGACAGGGGCTGTCATGAACACTGAAGCTTTCTTT. This encodes CASSQEGTGAVMNTEAFF.

The CDR3 loop is CASRLNNEQFF. The CDR3, as DNA: TGTGCCAGCAGATTGAACAATGAGCAGTTCTTC. This chain links TRBV2 with TRBJ2-1; D not resolved. Germline CDR1 is SNHLY and CDR2 is FYNNEI. CDR3 size: 11 residues. V was trimmed by 6 bases and J by 5 bases, leaving 5 bases between them.

This clone was counted between two and nine times. The chain joins TRBV2 to TRBJ2-1; perhaps TRBD2 as D (5 bases). The V end was cut by 8 bases, the J end by 5 bases, with 16 bases between. The germline V gene encodes CDR1 SNHLY and CDR2 FYNNEI. This CDR3 is 14 amino acids long. In nucleotides, the CDR3 is TGTGCCAGCCAACCTAGCACTCTCGACAATGAGCAGTTCTTC. Translated: CASQPSTLDNEQFF.

The chain recombines TRBV30 with TRBJ1-5; D ambiguous. This CDR3 is 12 amino acids long. The germline gives CDR1 GTSNPN, CDR2 SVGIG (reference sequence). V lost 0 bases and J lost 6, with 6 bases in between. CDR3 in amino acids: CAWSVSRQPQHF. The CDR3 DNA follows: TGTGCCTGGAGTGTTTCTCGTCAGCCCCAGCATTTT.

The chain carries TRBV28 and TRBJ2-1, with D tentatively TRBD1 (6 bases). Looked up from germline, CDR1 is MDHEN and CDR2 is SYDVKM. This CDR3 has 18 residues. The V gene lost 0 bases and the J gene lost 1 base, with 16 bases spanning the gap. The CDR3 here is CASSLWRIRTVSYNEQFF. Written as DNA, the CDR3 is TGTGCCAGCAGTTTATGGAGGATCAGGACAGTATCCTACAATGAGCAGTTCTTC.

This clone has only one observation. The chain carries TRBV19 and TRBJ1-5; D gene unclear. The CDR3 spans 12 residues. From germline, CDR1 is LNHDA and CDR2 SQIVND (reference sequence). V was pared by 5 bases and J by 8 bases, with 10 bases between. In DNA, the CDR3 is TGTGCCAGTAGTTCCCATGAGAAGCCCCAGCATTTT. Translating gives CASSSHEKPQHF.

The genes are TRBV2 and TRBJ2-1; D ambiguous. V was trimmed by 3 bases and J by 3 bases, leaving 12 bases between them. The germline V gene encodes CDR1 SNHLY and CDR2 FYNNEI. The CDR3 length is 15 residues. CDR3 nucleotide sequence: TGTGCCAGCAGTGAGTCAGCCTTAATCTACAATGAGCAGTTCTTC. This gives the protein CASSESALIYNEQFF.